Included here is one T cell receptor (beta chain) sequence, with context. The antigen remains undetermined. The sample comes from a study of T cell responses to AZD1222 COVID-19 vaccine. Whole-study findings and limits: Regions left unmutated in variants are reportedly the target of nearly half of spike-specific TCRs. A rise in Spike-specific TCR breadth and depth followed two AZD1222 doses.

Measured with immunoSEQ multiplex PCR; TCRdb has only the in-frame clones, and not every one. The sample records roughly 120,000 clones, 75% to 90% being singletons. This clonotype originated in an adult who received the AZD1222 COVID-19 vaccine. Source: peripheral blood, taken 28 days after the second AZD1222 dose.

The CDR3 bases are TGTGCCAGCCGCGGTCAGGGGGCGACCAATCAGCCCCAGCATTTT. Translating it yields CASRGQGATNQPQHF. The chain combines TRBV6-5 with TRBJ1-5; 8 bases match TRBD1. The ends lost 8 bases at V and 3 bases at J; junction bases unmatched: 9. Germline V CDR1 and CDR2: MNHEY, SVGAGI. The CDR3 has 15 residues.